This entry features one T cell receptor (beta chain) sequence. The antigen it binds to is not known. No clone much larger than this one lies a single base away; base qualities are absent. The germline V gene (reference sequence) specifies MNHEY as CDR1 and SMNVEV as CDR2. The CDR3 goes from the cysteine to the phenylalanine over 14 residues. The entry retains the CDR3 DNA only, 42 bases that are in frame from base 1. V loses 6 bases at its end and J loses 1 base; junction bases beyond the gene matches: 4. For sequencing of the TCRbeta CDR3 region, genomic DNA was extracted from the sorted cells. TCRbeta CDR3 regions were sequenced using the immunoSEQ Assay. TCRdb carries this immuneACCESS record with in-frame sequences only. Its versions omit some clonotypes, under half of them owing to an unresolved V gene in the studies checked, with the rest unexplained. The sample contains about 98,000 clones, about nine tenths of them found a single time. The ten largest clonotypes hold 0.8% to 0.9% of the sample.

This sample stems from a study of OX40 agonist ivuxolimab in advanced cancers. The study in broad terms: Ivuxolimab, which targeted the costimulatory receptor OX40 (CD134), was an agonistic, fully human IgG2 monoclonal antibody. Of the 50 to 55 dose-escalation patients, hepatocellular carcinoma was present in around 19, melanoma in approximately 15, renal cell carcinoma in 9 and head and neck cancer in 9. The paper covers the monotherapy dose-escalation part of the phase I ivuxolimab trial, which included N = 52 patients. Intravenous ivuxolimab was administered to patients every 2 weeks at six dose levels: 0.01, 0.1, 0.3, 1.5, 3 and 10 mg/kg. The purpose of peripheral TCRbeta sequencing was to test whether ivuxolimab changed TCR sequence diversity and led to clonal T-cell expansion. Prior anti-PD-1, anti-PD-L1 or anti-CTLA-4 therapy was permitted, and checkpoint inhibitors had been received by under 50% of dose-escalation patients. A male proportion of around 83% and a mean age of 60 years, ranging from about 23 to 90, were recorded for the dose-escalation cohort. Three dose-escalation patients achieved partial responses, one with hepatocellular carcinoma and two with cutaneous melanoma. Points the paper makes about the study in general: Partial responders in the 0.1-3.0 mg/kg groups had among the lowest normalized peripheral clonal expansion, especially among CD8+ T cells. After ivuxolimab, expanded clones were on average more numerous among CD8+ T cells than among CD4+ T cells. The antigen specificity of the peripheral T cells that underwent clonal expansion was not determined. Clonal expansion of both CD4+ and CD8+ blood T cells was observed from baseline to week 6 at doses 0.1 to 3.0 mg/kg. Low levels of normalized T-cell clonal expansion were also shown by some nonresponding patients.

The trial excluded patients who had a history of autoimmune disease or were on systemic immunosuppression. In every dose cohort, peripheral blood was drawn for TCR sequencing at baseline, cycle 4 day 1, and cycle 7 day 1. The samples were drawn from a first-in-human, open-label, multicenter phase I dose-escalation trial of ivuxolimab. Adults with locally advanced or metastatic melanoma, renal cell carcinoma, hepatocellular carcinoma or head and neck squamous cell carcinoma were enrolled in the trial. Before TCR sequencing, CD4+ T cells and CD8+ T cells were sorted from peripheral blood as separate populations.

The clonotype was recovered from an adult with an advanced solid tumor such as melanoma, head and neck, liver or kidney cancer. The sequence links TRBV27 to TRBJ1-1, with TRBD1 identical over 8 junction bases. The sample consisted of CD4+ or CD8+ T cells sorted from blood, taken in a trial of the OX40 agonist ivuxolimab. The bases are TGTGCCAGCAGGTGGACAGGGACGAACACTGAAGCTTTCTTT. This gives the protein CASRWTGTNTEAFF.